This T cell receptor beta chain was profiled in a study of persistence of HIV-infected CD4 T cells. Sequencing used immunoSEQ version 4 in survey mode. This table comes from immunoSEQ multiplex PCR, and its TCRdb copy is limited to in-frame clones, with some not included. This sample has approximately 40,000 clones, with 78% found just once. Overlapping HIV-1 Gag 15-mer peptides at approximately 0.96 ug per peptide per mL were used. CD40L/CD69 double-negative CD45RO-high memory CD4+ T cells were collected. Comments on this clone: Its antigen is still unknown.

The source material was CD4+ T cells sorted from PBMCs after approximately 19-hour stimulation, sampled from a patient who received antiretroviral therapy. This receptor was obtained from an adult man with HIV who was CMV-seropositive.

CDR3 DNA: TGTGCCAGCAGCCAATCAGGCGGAGGGGAGACCCAGTACTTC. Protein sequence: CASSQSGGGETQYF. The V call is TRBV3-1 (or the pseudogene TRBV3-2), the J call TRBJ2-5; tentative D call: TRBD2 (6 bases). V was cut by 2 bases and J by 5 bases, with 12 bases left in between. The CDR3 length is 14 residues. Germline V gives CDR1 LGHDT, CDR2 YNNKEL (reference sequence).